A single sample gave rise to the 29 T cell receptor beta chains below, sequenced in a study of preoperative IRX-2 immunotherapy in early breast cancer. Noted treatment: preoperative locoregional IRX-2 cytokine immunotherapy. This table comes from immunoSEQ multiplex PCR, and its TCRdb copy is limited to in-frame clones, with some not included. The table has 24,000 or so clones, roughly 95% seen once. The sample in question was tumor tissue, obtained after IRX-2 immunotherapy. The receptors were sampled from a human donor with breast cancer.

The rearrangement uses TRBV7-9 and TRBJ1-1; the D gene is possibly TRBD1 (6 bases). V lost 0 bases, J lost 11 bases, and 16 bases lay in between. The length of the CDR3 is 14 residues. The germline gives CDR1 SEHNR, CDR2 FQNEAQ (reference sequence). CDR3 sequence: CASSLAGGRDKAFF. In DNA form, the CDR3 reads TGTGCCAGCAGCTTAGCTGGGGGCCGGGACAAGGCTTTCTTT.

This chain uses TRBV18 with TRBJ2-1; 9 positions agree with TRBD2. Per the germline V gene, CDR1 is KGHSH and CDR2 is LQKENI. CDR3 length: 16 residues. The trim removed 3 bases at V and 0 bases at J, leaving 3 bases unmatched. CDR3 bases: TGTGCCAGCTCACCCTCGCGGGAGGGCTCCTACAATGAGCAGTTCTTC. Amino acids: CASSPSREGSYNEQFF.

This chain joins TRBV11-3 and TRBJ1-2; D not certain. The CDR3 length is 12 residues. The germline gives CDR1 SGHNT, CDR2 YENEEA. The V end was cut by 4 bases, the J end by 6 bases, with 9 bases between. The DNA for the CDR3 is TGTGCCAGCAGCTCTCTTGGGAATGGCTACACCTTC. It yields the protein CASSSLGNGYTF.

This sequence joins TRBV12-5 and TRBJ2-7; 7 bases line up with TRBD1. The V segment lost 0 bases and the J segment 5 bases; nucleotides outside the gene matches: 4. Germline CDR1 reads LGHNT; CDR2 reads FRNRAP. The CDR3 sequence is 14 residues long. DNA of the CDR3: TGTGCTAGTGGTTTGGTGGAGACAGGGCACGAGCAGTACTTC. This translates into CASGLVETGHEQYF.

Notes on this clone: One end of the junction does not line up with germline, which may come from a read error. In nucleotides, the CDR3 is TGTGCTAGCAGCTTAGAGCCGGGGGGGACCCAAGAGACCCAGTACTTC. Amino acids: CASSLEPGGTQETQYF. The V gene is TRBV7-7, the J gene TRBJ2-5; 8 positions match TRBD2. The CDR3 is 16 residues long. Germline V CDR1 and CDR2: SSHAT, FNYEAQ (reference sequence).

The chain has TRBV11-3 and TRBJ2-1, with D tentatively TRBD1 or TRBD2 (5 bases each). The CDR3 contains 16 residues. CDR1 is SGHNT and CDR2 is YENEEA in the germline V gene. Trimming removed 2 bases at V and 0 bases at J, with 11 bases between. In nucleotides, the CDR3 is TGTGCCAGCAGCTTACGTCCAGGGAGCTCCTACAATGAGCAGTTCTTC. It codes for CASSLRPGSSYNEQFF.

The V call is TRBV7-9, the J call TRBJ1-6; D not certain. Germline CDR1 reads SEHNR; CDR2 reads FQNEAQ (reference sequence). V lost 5 bases and J lost 5, with 10 bases in between. The CDR3 covers 14 residues. CDR3 loop: CASSPGPDNSPLHF. The CDR3 DNA follows: TGTGCCAGCAGCCCTGGACCCGATAATTCACCCCTCCACTTT.

V is TRBV5-6 and J is TRBJ1-5; no firm D call. V was trimmed by 0 bases and J by 10 bases, leaving 11 bases between them. Germline-derived CDR1 and CDR2 are SGHDT and YYEEEE. The CDR3 is 13 amino acids. In nucleotides, the CDR3 is TGTGCCAGCAGCTTGGGGCCTCGGGGACCCCAGCATTTT. Amino acids: CASSLGPRGPQHF.

This chain joins TRBV7-3 and TRBJ2-1; 7 bases are a match to TRBD2. V gave up 1 base and J gave up 10 bases; unmatched junction bases: 13. Germline CDR1 and CDR2: SGHTA and FQGTGA. CDR3 length equals 16 residues. This chain's CDR3 is CASSLRPGLGGSEQFF. The CDR3 nucleotides read TGTGCCAGCAGCTTAAGACCGGGCCTGGGAGGGTCGGAGCAGTTCTTC.

This chain links TRBV6-1 with TRBJ1-4; D is unclear. Germline CDR1 MNHNS, CDR2 SASEGT. The CDR3 is 15 amino acids. V dropped 2 bases and J dropped 3 bases, with 10 bases sitting between them. CDR3 nucleotides: TGTGCCAGCAGTGAAATGGAAGGTTCTAATGAAAAACTGTTTTTT. Translation gives CASSEMEGSNEKLFF.

The V gene is TRBV11-2, the J gene TRBJ1-1, with D unresolved. The CDR3 covers 12 residues. The germline gives CDR1 SGHAT, CDR2 FQNNGV. V shed 2 bases and J shed 2 bases, with 3 bases lying between them. The CDR3 nucleotides read TGTGCCAGCAGCTTATTTAACACTGAAGCTTTCTTT. This translates into CASSLFNTEAFF.

This chain connects TRBV21-1 to TRBJ2-3; the table's D gene call, TRBD2, was not cross checked with the DNA. TRBV21-1 is termed a pseudogene. The CDR3 spans 15 residues. CDR3 sequence: CASWIEREGPDTQYF. For the CDR3, the DNA is TGTGCCAGCTGGATTGAGAGGGAAGGCCCAGATACGCAGTATTTT.

V usage is TRBV25-1 and J usage is TRBJ2-4; 9 bases are a match to TRBD1. CDR1 and CDR2 from the germline V gene are MGHDK and SYGVNS. Germline trimming cut 5 bases from V and 8 bases from J; bases unmatched to any gene: 19. The CDR3 runs 18 residues. This CDR3 reads CASSKPRGTGSREDIQYF. CDR3 coding DNA: TGTGCCAGCAGTAAACCCAGGGGGACAGGGAGCAGAGAGGACATTCAGTACTTC.

This chain links TRBV5-5 with TRBJ2-2; D not certain. Looked up from germline, CDR1 is SGHKS and CDR2 is YYEKEE (reference sequence). V was shortened by 2 bases and J by 5 bases, with 13 bases between the two germline ends. The CDR3 is 15 residues long. CDR3 bases: TGTGCCAGCAGCTTACCTCAACTTGGGACCGGGGAGCTGTTTTTT. Its protein product is CASSLPQLGTGELFF.

The V call is TRBV25-1, the J call TRBJ2-7; TRBD1 matches at 7 bases. Germline assignment: CDR1 MGHDK and CDR2 SYGVNS. The CDR3 is 17 residues long. V shed 5 bases and J 4 bases; nucleotides not matched to a gene: 17. The CDR3, as DNA: TGTGCCAGCAGTCCTTCCCCCCGACAGGGCCCCGTTTACGAGCAGTACTTC. It translates to CASSPSPRQGPVYEQYF.

The chain has TRBV5-6 and TRBJ2-3; either TRBD1 or TRBD2 may supply D (5 bases each). Germline V gene lookup returns CDR1 SGHDT and CDR2 YYEEEE. CDR3 length: 15 residues. Deletions cut 2 bases from V and 6 bases from J, with 16 bases between. The DNA of the CDR3 is TGTGCCAGCAGCTTCTACAGGCCCGGGGTGGATACGCAGTATTTT. Its translation is CASSFYRPGVDTQYF. Using reference TRBV5-6 and TRBJ2-3 for the parts outside the CDR3, the full variable domain is DAGVTQSPTHLIKTRGQQVTLRCSPKSGHDTVSWYQQALGQGPQFIFQYYEEEERQRGNFPDRFSGHQFPNYSSELNVNALLLGDSALYLCASSFYRPGVDTQYFGPGTRLTVL.

The V gene is TRBV27, the J gene TRBJ2-7, with 9 bases lining up with TRBD1. Per germline, CDR1 MNHEY and CDR2 SMNVEV (reference sequence). CDR3 length: 15 amino acids. The V segment lost 2 bases and the J segment 5 bases; nucleotides outside the gene matches: 7. The chain's CDR3 is CASSLIYRGRDEQYF. In nucleotides, the CDR3 is TGTGCCAGCAGTTTAATATACAGGGGGCGCGACGAGCAGTACTTC.

V and J are TRBV18 and TRBJ2-7, with D unclear. V was cut by 10 bases and J by 7 bases, with 20 bases left in between. Germline CDR1 KGHSH, CDR2 LQKENI. The CDR3 is made up of 13 amino acids. The DNA of the CDR3 is TGTGCCACGACCGAAGGGCTGGATCGGGAGCAGTACTTC. Translated: CATTEGLDREQYF.

V is TRBV9 and J is TRBJ2-2; no clear D gene. The CDR3 totals 13 residues. The V and J ends lost 1 base and 4 bases respectively, with 5 bases between them. Germline CDR1 SGDLS, CDR2 YYNGEE. The CDR3 DNA follows: TGTGCCAGCAGCGTATTCCTCACCGGGGAGCTGTTTTTT. Translated: CASSVFLTGELFF.

The chain couples TRBV6-1 to TRBJ2-5; 10 bases agree with TRBD2. The CDR3 is made up of 15 amino acids. V trimming: 5 bases; J trimming: 0 bases; junction bases outside the gene matches: 3. Germline V CDR1 and CDR2: MNHNS, SASEGT. The CDR3 sequence: CASSFTSGDQETQYF. The CDR3 DNA is TGTGCCAGCAGTTTCACTAGCGGGGACCAAGAGACCCAGTACTTC.

J is TRBJ2-5 and V is TRBV7-2; 7 nucleotides align to TRBD2. The CDR3 consists of 14 residues. J gave up 2 bases and V 1 base, and 1 base lay outside the gene matches. Germline CDR1 and CDR2: SGHTA and FQGNSA. The CDR3 bases are TGTGCCAGCAGCTTAGGCGGGAGTCAAGAGACCCAGTACTTC. This sequence encodes CASSLGGSQETQYF.

The CDR3 reads CASSGDSNNQPQHF. CDR3 nucleotides: TGTGCCAGTAGTGGGGACAGTAACAATCAGCCCCAGCATTTT. V gene TRBV19 combines with J gene TRBJ1-5; 7 bases fit TRBD1. The junction had 4 bases not matched to a gene; V was cut back by 5 bases and J by 3 bases. CDR3 length: 14 amino acids. From germline, CDR1 is LNHDA and CDR2 SQIVND (reference sequence).

The chain carries TRBV6-1 and TRBJ1-5, with TRBD1 matching 10 bases. The germline V gene has CDR1 MNHNS and CDR2 SASEGT. With V trimmed by 7 bases and J by 4 bases, 4 bases remained unmatched. The CDR3 sequence is 14 residues long. DNA for the CDR3: TGTGCCAGCACGGGACAGGGGCTAAATCAGCCCCAGCATTTT. This sequence encodes CASTGQGLNQPQHF.

The chain recombines TRBV9 with TRBJ2-1, with TRBD1 matching 7 bases. This CDR3 contains 15 residues. The ends lost 4 bases at V and 6 bases at J; junction bases unmatched: 10. Germline values: CDR1 SGDLS, CDR2 YYNGEE. CDR3 sequence (DNA): TGTGCCAGCAGCTATACAGGGGTGGGTGGCAATGAGCAGTTCTTC. This sequence encodes CASSYTGVGGNEQFF.

V gene TRBV29-1 combines with J gene TRBJ2-7; the D gene could be TRBD1 or TRBD2 (5 bases each). CDR1 SQVTM and CDR2 ANQGSEA come from the germline V gene. Deletions cut 3 bases from V and 3 bases from J, with 6 bases between. The length of the CDR3 is 11 residues. In DNA form, the CDR3 reads TGCAGCGTTGATGGGGGCTACGAGCAGTACTTC. It yields the protein CSVDGGYEQYF.

The rearrangement joins TRBV23-1 to TRBJ2-1; D possibly corresponds to TRBD2 (7 bases). TRBV23-1 has ORF status, its function being uncertain. The CDR3 length is 15 residues. The V end lost 3 bases, the J end lost 9 bases, and 18 bases lay between the germline ends. The chain's CDR3 is CASSHSPRGGPEQFF. The CDR3 DNA reads as TGCGCCAGCAGTCACTCCCCGAGGGGGGGGCCTGAGCAGTTCTTC.

The J gene is TRBJ1-5, the V gene TRBV4-3, with D perhaps matching TRBD1 (5 bases). The CDR3 extends over 15 amino acids. V was pared by 5 bases and J by 2 bases, with 13 bases between. Germline values: CDR1 LGHNA, CDR2 YSLEER. The CDR3 reads CASSDLRGGNQPQHF. The CDR3 region has the DNA TGCGCCAGCAGCGATCTGAGGGGAGGCAATCAGCCCCAGCATTTT.

This chain connects TRBV7-6 to TRBJ2-1; D perhaps matches TRBD1 (6 bases). Trimming cost V 5 bases and J 4 bases, with 12 bases left between them. The germline V gene has CDR1 SGHVS and CDR2 FNYEAQ. This CDR3 has 14 residues. The CDR3 region has the DNA TGTGCCAGCAGCCCGATAGACAGGTACAATGAGCAGTTCTTC. It is translated as CASSPIDRYNEQFF.

The V and J genes are TRBV11-3 and TRBJ2-1; TRBD2 agrees at 10 bases. Germline V gene lookup returns CDR1 SGHNT and CDR2 YENEEA. The CDR3 runs to 19 residues. V lost 5 bases and J lost 0; bases outside the gene matches: 13. CDR3 amino acids: CASSPPRVLAGDSYNEQFF. CDR3 in DNA: TGTGCCAGCAGCCCTCCAAGAGTCCTAGCGGGGGACTCCTACAATGAGCAGTTCTTC.